The entry that follows covers one TCR beta chain sequence. Its antigen is unknown. Time point given: week 3, after first cycle of checkpoint inhibitor. Samples come from before therapy and from week 3 after the first blockade cycle. CDR1 is SGHAT and CDR2 is FQNNGV in the germline V gene. The CDR3 is made up of 17 amino acids. Losses at the gene ends were 3 bases for V and 8 bases for J; bases not matched to a gene: 12. The data belong to a study of blood T cell dynamics during melanoma immunotherapy. Study-level points and caveats: Unlike progressors, later disease-control patients had W3 repertoires gaining clonality or diversity. It remained unknown if the driving T cell clones were melanoma-specific.

DNA loading was fixed at about 360 ng for all bulk PBMC samples. Here immunoSEQ multiplex PCR was the method, and the copy in TCRdb shows in-frame clones only, minus some. The sample records some 13,000 clones, 70% to 90% being singletons. The chain is built from TRBV11-2 and TRBJ2-1; TRBD2 matches at 11 bases. The specimen comprised blood, sampled from a patient treated with checkpoint blockade. This TCR was recovered from a human donor with melanoma. The CDR3 sequence: CASSFPIAGGPFYEQFF. The CDR3 DNA follows: TGTGCCAGCAGCTTCCCAATAGCGGGAGGGCCATTCTATGAGCAGTTCTTC.